This is a list of T cell receptor beta chains from one sample in a study of blood T cell repertoires in COVID-19. This table comes from immunoSEQ multiplex PCR, and its TCRdb copy is limited to in-frame clones, with some not included. The table includes some 350,000 clones, 80% to 90% detected once. Specimen: PBMCs or T cells enriched from blood (not recorded which). These receptors originate from a woman in her thirties who had recovered from COVID-19. Each CDR3 is given with its conserved first and last residue. The D gene is left open where the match is weak. A row's size may be missing; if present it is once, few, many or a size class.

abundance: few
v_gene: TRBV10-1
d_gene: NA
j_gene: TRBJ2-2
CDR3nt: TGCGCCAGCAGTCGAGGGAGCACCGGGGAGCTGTTTTTT
CDR3aa: CASSRGSTGELFF

abundance: once
v_gene: TRBV14
d_gene: NA
j_gene: TRBJ2-5
CDR3nt: TGTGCCAGCAGCCCCCAGCAGGGTCGCCAAGAGACCCAGTACTTC
CDR3aa: CASSPQQGRQETQYF

abundance: NA
v_gene: TRBV5-5
d_gene: NA
j_gene: TRBJ2-2
CDR3nt: TGTGCCAGCAGCTTGCGACAGGGGAGGGCCTGGGGGGAGCTGTTTTTT
CDR3aa: CASSLRQGRAWGELFF

abundance: NA
v_gene: TRBV4-1
d_gene: NA
j_gene: TRBJ1-2
CDR3nt: TGCGCCAGCAGCCACGACACAGGGAGCAGCTACACCTTC
CDR3aa: CASSHDTGSSYTF

abundance: NA
v_gene: TRBV28
d_gene: NA
j_gene: TRBJ2-2
CDR3nt: TGTGCCAGCAGTTTTGCCCTAACGGCCGGGGAGCTGTTTTTT
CDR3aa: CASSFALTAGELFF

abundance: NA
v_gene: TRBV18
d_gene: TRBD1
j_gene: TRBJ1-2
CDR3nt: TGTGCCAGCTCACCTCCGGGACAGGGAAGTTATGGCTACACCTTC
CDR3aa: CASSPPGQGSYGYTF

abundance: once
v_gene: TRBV10-3
d_gene: TRBD2
j_gene: TRBJ2-1
CDR3nt: TGTGCCATCAGCGAGACTAGCGGGAGCTCCTACAATGAGCAGTTCTTC
CDR3aa: CAISETSGSSYNEQFF

abundance: NA
v_gene: TRBV12-3/TRBV12-4
d_gene: NA
j_gene: TRBJ1-1
CDR3nt: TGTGCCAGCACCATCTCTGGACAGACTGAAGCTTTCTTT
CDR3aa: CASTISGQTEAFF

abundance: NA
v_gene: TRBV27
d_gene: TRBD1
j_gene: TRBJ1-4
CDR3nt: TGTGCCAGCGCGTTCGGGACAGGGGTGGAAAAACTGTTTTTT
CDR3aa: CASAFGTGVEKLFF

abundance: NA
v_gene: TRBV18
d_gene: TRBD2
j_gene: TRBJ2-2
CDR3nt: TGTGCCAGCTCACCCCTGGGACTAGCGGGGGGCACCGGGGAGCTGTTTTTT
CDR3aa: CASSPLGLAGGTGELFF

abundance: NA
v_gene: TRBV7-9
d_gene: NA
j_gene: TRBJ1-1
CDR3nt: TGTGCCAGCAGCTTTCCAGGGACTGAAGCTTTCTTT
CDR3aa: CASSFPGTEAFF

abundance: NA
v_gene: TRBV11-1
d_gene: TRBD1
j_gene: TRBJ2-2
CDR3nt: TGTGCCAGCAGCCGCGACAGGGGAAACACCGGGGAGCTGTTTTTT
CDR3aa: CASSRDRGNTGELFF

abundance: NA
v_gene: TRBV14
d_gene: NA
j_gene: TRBJ2-2
CDR3nt: TGTGCCAGCAGCCAAGGACGGAGCACCGGGGAGCTGTTTTTT
CDR3aa: CASSQGRSTGELFF

abundance: NA
v_gene: TRBV4-1
d_gene: TRBD1
j_gene: TRBJ1-2
CDR3nt: TGCGCCAGCAGCCAAGAACGGAGACAGGGGGTTGGCTACACCTTC
CDR3aa: CASSQERRQGVGYTF

abundance: NA
v_gene: TRBV29-1
d_gene: TRBD2
j_gene: TRBJ2-5
CDR3nt: TGCAGCGTCCTAGGACTAGCGGGGCCTACAGAGACCCAGTACTTC
CDR3aa: CSVLGLAGPTETQYF

abundance: few
v_gene: TRBV28
d_gene: TRBD1
j_gene: TRBJ1-5
CDR3nt: TGTGCCAGCAGGTCACAGGGGGACCTACTTAGCAATCAGCCCCAGCATTTT
CDR3aa: CASRSQGDLLSNQPQHF

abundance: NA
v_gene: TRBV5-8
d_gene: TRBD1
j_gene: TRBJ1-5
CDR3nt: TGTGCCAGCAGCCCGGGTCGGGGGGACAGGAATCAGCCCCAGCATTTT
CDR3aa: CASSPGRGDRNQPQHF

abundance: NA
v_gene: TRBV3-1/TRBV3-2
d_gene: NA
j_gene: TRBJ2-1
CDR3nt: TGTGCCAGCAGCCAAGTAGGGGGGGGTCTCGCGCGTGAGCAGTTCTTC
CDR3aa: CASSQVGGGLAREQFF

abundance: NA
v_gene: TRBV11-2
d_gene: NA
j_gene: TRBJ1-4
CDR3nt: TGTGCCAGCAGCCTGGTGGGTGTCGGGTATTCTAATGAAAAACTGTTTTTT
CDR3aa: CASSLVGVGYSNEKLFF

abundance: NA
v_gene: TRBV5-6
d_gene: TRBD1
j_gene: TRBJ2-7
CDR3nt: TGTGCCAGCAGCTTGCAGGGGGCCTACGAGCAGTACTTC
CDR3aa: CASSLQGAYEQYF

abundance: once
v_gene: TRBV4-1
d_gene: NA
j_gene: TRBJ1-1
CDR3nt: TGCGCCAGCAGCCAAGAAGGGGTGGGCACTGAAGCTTTCTTT
CDR3aa: CASSQEGVGTEAFF

abundance: once
v_gene: TRBV4-1
d_gene: NA
j_gene: TRBJ1-3
CDR3nt: TGCGCCAGCAGCCGAGGGGGAGCTCGAAACACCATATATTTT
CDR3aa: CASSRGGARNTIYF

abundance: NA
v_gene: TRBV21-1
d_gene: NA
j_gene: TRBJ2-6
CDR3nt: TGTGCCAGCAGCACCTTAATCCCTGGGGCCAACGTCCTGACTTTC
CDR3aa: CASSTLIPGANVLTF

abundance: NA
v_gene: TRBV9
d_gene: TRBD1
j_gene: TRBJ2-5
CDR3nt: TGTGCCAGCAGCCGGGGACAGATCCTTCAAGAGACCCAGTACTTC
CDR3aa: CASSRGQILQETQYF

abundance: NA
v_gene: TRBV3-1/TRBV3-2
d_gene: TRBD2
j_gene: TRBJ2-7
CDR3nt: TGTGCCAGCAGCCAAGGAAGCGGGGTATACGAGCAGTACTTC
CDR3aa: CASSQGSGVYEQYF

abundance: few
v_gene: TRBV2
d_gene: TRBD1
j_gene: TRBJ2-5
CDR3nt: TGTGCCAGGGAGGACAGGGGGCACCAAGAGACCCAGTACTTC
CDR3aa: CAREDRGHQETQYF

abundance: NA
v_gene: TRBV15
d_gene: NA
j_gene: TRBJ2-2
CDR3nt: TGTGCCACCAGCGTGTATCAGGGAAACACCGGGGAGCTGTTTTTT
CDR3aa: CATSVYQGNTGELFF

abundance: NA
v_gene: TRBV6-2/TRBV6-3
d_gene: NA
j_gene: TRBJ1-5
CDR3nt: TGTGCCAGCAGTCACTCGGGGGGGGCGTATAGCAATCAGCCCCAGCATTTT
CDR3aa: CASSHSGGAYSNQPQHF

abundance: once
v_gene: TRBV2
d_gene: TRBD1
j_gene: TRBJ1-2
CDR3nt: TGTGCCAGCAGTCTACCTAGACAGGGAATATACTATGGCTACACCTTC
CDR3aa: CASSLPRQGIYYGYTF

abundance: NA
v_gene: TRBV5-1
d_gene: TRBD1
j_gene: TRBJ1-1
CDR3nt: TGCGCCAGCAGCGTACAGGGGTTGGACACTGAAGCTTTCTTT
CDR3aa: CASSVQGLDTEAFF

abundance: NA
v_gene: TRBV2
d_gene: TRBD1
j_gene: TRBJ1-1
CDR3nt: TGTGCCAGCAGCACACAGGGGGCGGAAACTGAAGCTTTCTTT
CDR3aa: CASSTQGAETEAFF

abundance: once
v_gene: TRBV11-3
d_gene: NA
j_gene: TRBJ2-7
CDR3nt: TGTGCCAGCAGCTCCGACAGGACCTCCTACGAGCAGTACTTC
CDR3aa: CASSSDRTSYEQYF

abundance: NA
v_gene: TRBV2
d_gene: TRBD1
j_gene: TRBJ1-1
CDR3nt: TGTGCCAGCAGTGATGGGACAGGGGGTCAAGAAGCTTTCTTT
CDR3aa: CASSDGTGGQEAFF

abundance: NA
v_gene: TRBV27
d_gene: TRBD1
j_gene: TRBJ1-2
CDR3nt: TGTGCCAGCAGTCGACGGGACAGGACTAACTATGGCTACACCTTC
CDR3aa: CASSRRDRTNYGYTF

abundance: NA
v_gene: TRBV18
d_gene: NA
j_gene: TRBJ1-3
CDR3nt: TGTGCCAGCTCACCAGCCTTCGGCAGGTCCTCTGGAAACACCATATATTTT
CDR3aa: CASSPAFGRSSGNTIYF